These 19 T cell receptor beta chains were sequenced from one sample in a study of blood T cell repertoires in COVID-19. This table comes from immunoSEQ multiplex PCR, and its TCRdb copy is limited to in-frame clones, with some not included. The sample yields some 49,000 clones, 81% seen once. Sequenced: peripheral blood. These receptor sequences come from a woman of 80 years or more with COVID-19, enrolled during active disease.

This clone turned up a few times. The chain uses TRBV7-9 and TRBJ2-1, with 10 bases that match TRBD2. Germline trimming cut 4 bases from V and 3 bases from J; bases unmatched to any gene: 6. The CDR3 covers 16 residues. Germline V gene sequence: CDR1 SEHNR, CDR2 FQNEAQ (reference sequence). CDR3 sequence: CASSSPGLAFYNEQFF. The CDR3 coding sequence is TGTGCCAGCAGCTCACCGGGACTAGCGTTCTACAATGAGCAGTTCTTC.

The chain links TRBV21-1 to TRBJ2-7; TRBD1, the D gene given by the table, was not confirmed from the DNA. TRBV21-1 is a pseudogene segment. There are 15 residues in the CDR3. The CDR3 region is CASSTRDSLAYEQYF. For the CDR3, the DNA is TGTGCCAGCAGCACCAGGGACAGTCTCGCCTACGAGCAGTACTTC.

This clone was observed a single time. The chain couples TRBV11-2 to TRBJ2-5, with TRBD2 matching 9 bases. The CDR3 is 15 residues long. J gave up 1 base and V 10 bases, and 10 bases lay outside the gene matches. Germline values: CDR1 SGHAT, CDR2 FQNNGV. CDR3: CATTRGSGSQETQYF. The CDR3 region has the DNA TGTGCCACCACCCGGGGTAGCGGGAGCCAAGAGACCCAGTACTTC.

The CDR3 sequence is CASSEGTGVYEQYF. The DNA for the CDR3 is TGTGCCAGCAGTGAAGGGACAGGGGTCTACGAGCAGTACTTC. The rearrangement joins TRBV6-1 to TRBJ2-7; 9 positions match TRBD1. The V and J ends lost 1 base and 3 bases, in that order; junction bases with no gene match: 1. The CDR3 is 14 amino acids. CDR1 is MNHNS, CDR2 SASEGT, per germline.

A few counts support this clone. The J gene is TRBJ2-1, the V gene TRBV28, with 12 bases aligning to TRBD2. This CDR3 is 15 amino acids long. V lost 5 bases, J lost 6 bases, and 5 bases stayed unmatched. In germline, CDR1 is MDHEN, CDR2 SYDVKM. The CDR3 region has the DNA TGTGCCAGCAGTCTAGCGGGAGGGCCCAGCAATGAGCAGTTCTTC. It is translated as CASSLAGGPSNEQFF.

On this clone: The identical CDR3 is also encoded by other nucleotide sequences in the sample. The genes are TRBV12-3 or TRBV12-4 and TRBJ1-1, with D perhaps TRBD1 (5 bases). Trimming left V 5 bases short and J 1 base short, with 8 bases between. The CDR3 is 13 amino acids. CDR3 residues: CASSLGGNTEAFF. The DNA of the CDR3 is TGTGCCAGCAGTCTCGGGGGGAACACTGAAGCTTTCTTT.

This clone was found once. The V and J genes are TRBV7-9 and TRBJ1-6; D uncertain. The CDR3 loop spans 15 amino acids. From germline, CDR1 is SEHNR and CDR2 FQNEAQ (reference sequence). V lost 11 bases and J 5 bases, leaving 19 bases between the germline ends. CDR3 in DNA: TGTGCCGTCCTCGGCGGGGAATTCGATAATTCACCCCTCCACTTT. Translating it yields CAVLGGEFDNSPLHF.

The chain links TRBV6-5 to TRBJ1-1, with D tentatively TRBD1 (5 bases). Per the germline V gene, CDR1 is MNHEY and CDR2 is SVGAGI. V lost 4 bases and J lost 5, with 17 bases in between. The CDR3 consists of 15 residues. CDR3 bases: TGTGCCAGCAGTTCTTGGCGACCAGGGAGGACTGAAGCTTTCTTT. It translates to CASSSWRPGRTEAFF.

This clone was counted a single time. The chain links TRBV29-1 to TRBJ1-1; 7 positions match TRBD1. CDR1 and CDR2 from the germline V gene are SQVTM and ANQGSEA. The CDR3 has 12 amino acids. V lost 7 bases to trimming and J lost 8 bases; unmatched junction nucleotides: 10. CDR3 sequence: CSAGRQGVEAFF. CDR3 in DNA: TGCAGCGCCGGGAGACAGGGAGTAGAAGCTTTCTTT.

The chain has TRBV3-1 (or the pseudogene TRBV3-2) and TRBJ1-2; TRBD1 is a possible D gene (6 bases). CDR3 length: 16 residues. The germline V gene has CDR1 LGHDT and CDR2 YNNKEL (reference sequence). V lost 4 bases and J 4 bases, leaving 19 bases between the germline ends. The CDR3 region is CASSLGRTDLTYGYTF. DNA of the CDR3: TGTGCCAGCAGCCTGGGACGGACAGACCTCACCTATGGCTACACCTTC.

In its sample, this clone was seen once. The CDR3 nucleotides are TGTGCCAGCAGCGCCGGGACAGATAATTCACCCCTCCACTTT. Translated: CASSAGTDNSPLHF. The chain links TRBV6-4 to TRBJ1-6; 7 nucleotides agree with TRBD1. With 6 bases clipped from V and 5 bases from J, the junction kept 4 bases outside the gene matches. CDR3 size: 14 residues. The germline gives CDR1 MRHNA, CDR2 SNTAGT.

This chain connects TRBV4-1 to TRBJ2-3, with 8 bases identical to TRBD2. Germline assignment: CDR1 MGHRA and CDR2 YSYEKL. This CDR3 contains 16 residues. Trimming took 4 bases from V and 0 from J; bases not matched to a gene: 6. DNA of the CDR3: TGCGCCAGCAGCCCCGCGGGGGGACAAAGCACAGATACGCAGTATTTT. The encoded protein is CASSPAGGQSTDTQYF.

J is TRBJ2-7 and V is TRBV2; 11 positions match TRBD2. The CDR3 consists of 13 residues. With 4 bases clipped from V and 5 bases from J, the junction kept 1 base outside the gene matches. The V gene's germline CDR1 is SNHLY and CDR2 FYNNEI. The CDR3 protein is CASSGLAGNEQYF. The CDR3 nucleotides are TGTGCCAGCAGTGGACTAGCGGGGAACGAGCAGTACTTC.

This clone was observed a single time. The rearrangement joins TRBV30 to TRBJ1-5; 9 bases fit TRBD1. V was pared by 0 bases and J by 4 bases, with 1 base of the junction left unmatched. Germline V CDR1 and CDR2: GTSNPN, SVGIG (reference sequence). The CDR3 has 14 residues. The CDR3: CAWSVGQGNQPQHF. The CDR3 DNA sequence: TGTGCCTGGAGTGTGGGACAGGGTAATCAGCCCCAGCATTTT.

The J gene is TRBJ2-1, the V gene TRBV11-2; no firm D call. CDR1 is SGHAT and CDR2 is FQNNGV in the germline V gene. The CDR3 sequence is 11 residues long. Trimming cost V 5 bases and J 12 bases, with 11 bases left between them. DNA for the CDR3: TGTGCCAGCAGCCAAGTCTCGGGGCAGTTCTTC. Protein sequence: CASSQVSGQFF.

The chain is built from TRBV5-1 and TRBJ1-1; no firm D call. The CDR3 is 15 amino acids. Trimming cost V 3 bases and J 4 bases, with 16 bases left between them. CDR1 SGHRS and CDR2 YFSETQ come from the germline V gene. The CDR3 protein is CASSWSAELGTEAFF. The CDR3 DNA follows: TGCGCCAGCAGCTGGTCGGCCGAGCTAGGCACTGAAGCTTTCTTT. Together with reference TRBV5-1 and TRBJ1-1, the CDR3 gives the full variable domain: KAGVTQTPRYLIKTRGQQVTLSCSPISGHRSVSWYQQTPGQGLQFLFEYFSETQRNKGNFPGRFSGRQFSNSRSEMNVSTLELGDSALYLCASSWSAELGTEAFFGQGTRLTVV.

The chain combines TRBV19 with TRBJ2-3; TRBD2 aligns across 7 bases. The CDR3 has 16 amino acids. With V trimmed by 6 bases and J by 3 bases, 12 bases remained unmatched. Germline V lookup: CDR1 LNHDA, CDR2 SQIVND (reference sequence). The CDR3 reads CASRAIGRGGTDTQYF. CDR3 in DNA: TGTGCCAGTAGAGCTATTGGGCGGGGAGGGACAGATACGCAGTATTTT.

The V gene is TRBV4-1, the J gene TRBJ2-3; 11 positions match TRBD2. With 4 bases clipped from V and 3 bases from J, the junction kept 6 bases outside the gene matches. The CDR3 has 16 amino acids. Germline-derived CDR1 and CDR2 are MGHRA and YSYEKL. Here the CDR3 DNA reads TGCGCCAGCAGCCCGCAACCTAGCGGGGGGACAGATACGCAGTATTTT. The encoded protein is CASSPQPSGGTDTQYF.

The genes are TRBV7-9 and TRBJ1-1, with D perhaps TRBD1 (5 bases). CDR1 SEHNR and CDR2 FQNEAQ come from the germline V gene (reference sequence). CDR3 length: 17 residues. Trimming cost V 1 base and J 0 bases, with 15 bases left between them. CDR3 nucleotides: TGTGCCAGCAGCTTAGTTAGGGGAGGTACTATGAACACTGAAGCTTTCTTT. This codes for CASSLVRGGTMNTEAFF.